The T cell receptor (beta chain) under discussion was sequenced for a study of T cell responses to AZD1222 COVID-19 vaccine. The table came from immunoSEQ multiplex PCR; TCRdb's copy has only in-frame clones and leaves some out. This table has around 170,000 clones, roughly 90% appearing once. This clone was seen just once. The CDR3 sequence is 14 residues long. The J segment lost 2 bases and the V segment lost 8 bases, leaving 5 bases of the junction unmatched. Germline CDR1 reads MNHEY; CDR2 reads SVGAGI. The chain has TRBV6-5 and TRBJ2-7; the match to TRBD2 covers 11 bases. The clonotype was recovered from an adult in good health. Sequenced here: peripheral blood, sampled on day 0 of AZD1222 vaccination. The CDR3 nucleotides read TGTGCCAGCGGTATAGCGGGAGGGCCCTACGAGCAGTACTTC. Translated, it gives CASGIAGGPYEQYF.